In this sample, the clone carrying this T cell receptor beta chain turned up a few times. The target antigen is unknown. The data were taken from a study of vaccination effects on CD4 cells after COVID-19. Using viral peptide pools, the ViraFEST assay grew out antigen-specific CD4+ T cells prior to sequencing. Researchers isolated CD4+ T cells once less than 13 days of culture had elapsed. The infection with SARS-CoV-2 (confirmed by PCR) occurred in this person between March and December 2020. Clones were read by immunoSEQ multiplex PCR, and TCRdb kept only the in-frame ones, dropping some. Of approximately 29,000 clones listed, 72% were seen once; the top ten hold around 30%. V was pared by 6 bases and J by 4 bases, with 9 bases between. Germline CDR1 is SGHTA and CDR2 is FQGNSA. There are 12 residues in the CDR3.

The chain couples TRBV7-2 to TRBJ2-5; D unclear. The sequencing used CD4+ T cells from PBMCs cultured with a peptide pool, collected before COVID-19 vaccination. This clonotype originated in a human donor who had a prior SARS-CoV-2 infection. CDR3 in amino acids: CASRESGETQYF. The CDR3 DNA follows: TGTGCCAGCAGGGAATCCGGAGAGACCCAGTACTTC.